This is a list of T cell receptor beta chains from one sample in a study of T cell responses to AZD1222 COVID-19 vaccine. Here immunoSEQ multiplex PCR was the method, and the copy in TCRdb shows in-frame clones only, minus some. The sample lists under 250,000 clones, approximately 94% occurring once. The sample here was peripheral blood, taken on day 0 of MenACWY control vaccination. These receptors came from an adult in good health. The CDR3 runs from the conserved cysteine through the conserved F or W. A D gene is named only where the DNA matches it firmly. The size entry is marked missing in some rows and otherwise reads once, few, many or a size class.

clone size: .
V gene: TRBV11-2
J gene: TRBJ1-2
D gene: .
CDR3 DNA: TGTGCCAGCAGCTCCACGGTGGTCGATGTTGGCTACACCTTC
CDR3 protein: CASSSTVVDVGYTF

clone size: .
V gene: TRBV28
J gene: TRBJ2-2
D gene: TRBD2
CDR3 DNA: TGTGCCGGACTCTCGGGGGGGCACGGGGAGCTGTTTTTT
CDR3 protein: CAGLSGGHGELFF

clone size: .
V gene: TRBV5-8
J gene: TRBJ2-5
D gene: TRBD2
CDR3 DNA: TGTGCCAGCAGCTTAAGCTTGACTAGCGGGGGCCAAGAGACCCAGTACTTC
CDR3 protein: CASSLSLTSGGQETQYF

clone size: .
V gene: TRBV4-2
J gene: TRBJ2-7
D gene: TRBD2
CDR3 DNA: TGTGCCAGCAGCCACCCGGGGCGGGGGGGCGCCGAGCAGTACTTC
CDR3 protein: CASSHPGRGGAEQYF

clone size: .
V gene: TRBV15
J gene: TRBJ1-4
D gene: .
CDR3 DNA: TGTGCCACCAGCGCCTCCGGGACACCTAATGGTGAAAAACTGTTTTTT
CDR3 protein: CATSASGTPNGEKLFF

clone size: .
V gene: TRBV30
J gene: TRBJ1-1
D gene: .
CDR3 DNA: TGTGCCTGGAGCCCAGCGCAGGGCCTGAACACTGAAGCTTTCTTT
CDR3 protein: CAWSPAQGLNTEAFF

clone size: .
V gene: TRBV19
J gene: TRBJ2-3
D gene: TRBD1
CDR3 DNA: TGTGCCAGCTCATTCGGGACAGGGTACACAGATACGCAGTATTTT
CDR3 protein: CASSFGTGYTDTQYF

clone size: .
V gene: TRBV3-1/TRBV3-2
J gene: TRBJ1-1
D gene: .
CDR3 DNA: TGTGCCAGCAGCGTCCGGGCAGGGAACACTGAAGCTTTCTTT
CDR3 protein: CASSVRAGNTEAFF

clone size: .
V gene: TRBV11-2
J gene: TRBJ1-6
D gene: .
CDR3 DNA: TGTGCCAGCAGCCGGTACGATAATTCACCCCTCCACTTT
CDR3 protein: CASSRYDNSPLHF

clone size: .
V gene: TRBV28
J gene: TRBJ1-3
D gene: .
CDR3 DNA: TGTGCCAGCAGATTAGGACACTCTGGAAACACCATATATTTT
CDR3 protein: CASRLGHSGNTIYF

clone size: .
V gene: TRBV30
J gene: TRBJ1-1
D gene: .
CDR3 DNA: TGTGCCTGGAGCAGGCAGAACACTGAAGCTTTCTTT
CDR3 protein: CAWSRQNTEAFF

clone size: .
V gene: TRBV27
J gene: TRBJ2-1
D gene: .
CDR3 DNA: TGTGCCAGCAGCCCAGACCTGACCCCGGACGGGGGGCAGTTCTTC
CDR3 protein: CASSPDLTPDGGQFF

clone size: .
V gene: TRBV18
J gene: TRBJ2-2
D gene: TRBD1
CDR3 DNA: TGTGCCAGCTCACCGACAGGGGAGACCGGGGAGCTGTTTTTT
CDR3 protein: CASSPTGETGELFF

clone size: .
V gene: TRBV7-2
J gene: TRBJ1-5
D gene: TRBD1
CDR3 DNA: TGTGCCAGCAGCTATGACAGGGCCAATCAGCCCCAGCATTTT
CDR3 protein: CASSYDRANQPQHF

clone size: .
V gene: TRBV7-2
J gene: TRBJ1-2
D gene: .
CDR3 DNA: TGTGCCAGCAGCTCGGACCTCCTACAGGGCGAAACCTTC
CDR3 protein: CASSSDLLQGETF

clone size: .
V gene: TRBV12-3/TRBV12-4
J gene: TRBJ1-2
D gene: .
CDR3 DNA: TGTGCCAGCAGTCTAAGTTGGACCTATGGCTACACCTTC
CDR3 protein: CASSLSWTYGYTF

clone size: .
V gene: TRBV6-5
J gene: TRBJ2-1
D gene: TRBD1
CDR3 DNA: TGTGCCAGCAGACCGACAGGGAACAATGAGCAGTTCTTC
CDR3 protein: CASRPTGNNEQFF

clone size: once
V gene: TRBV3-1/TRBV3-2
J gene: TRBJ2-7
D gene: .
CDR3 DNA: TGTGCCAGCAGCCAAGAAGAGGGGGAGCAGTACTTC
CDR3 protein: CASSQEEGEQYF

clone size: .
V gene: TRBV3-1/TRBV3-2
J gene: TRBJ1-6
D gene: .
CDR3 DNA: TGTGCCAGCAGCCAGAGGGCCGGTAATTCACCCCTCCACTTT
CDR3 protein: CASSQRAGNSPLHF

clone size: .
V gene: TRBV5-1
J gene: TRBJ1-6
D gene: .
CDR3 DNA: TGCGCCAGCAGCTTGGGGTCTTCACCCCTCCACTTT
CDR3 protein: CASSLGSSPLHF

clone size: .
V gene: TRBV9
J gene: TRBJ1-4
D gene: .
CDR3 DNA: TGTGCCAGCAGCCCCCGACAGGCAACTAATGAAAAACTGTTTTTT
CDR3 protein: CASSPRQATNEKLFF

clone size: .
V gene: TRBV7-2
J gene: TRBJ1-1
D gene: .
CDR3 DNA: TGTGCCAGCAGCTACGAGCAGTGGAGACCCAACACTGAAGCTTTCTTT
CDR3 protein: CASSYEQWRPNTEAFF

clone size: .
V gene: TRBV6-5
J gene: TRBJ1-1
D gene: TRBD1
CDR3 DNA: TGTGCCACCCGGGACAGGGAGACTGAAGCTTTCTTT
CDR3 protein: CATRDRETEAFF

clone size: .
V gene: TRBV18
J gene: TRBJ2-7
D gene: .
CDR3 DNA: TGTGCCAGCTCCCCCGACCAGGCCTACGAGCAGTACTTC
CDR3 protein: CASSPDQAYEQYF

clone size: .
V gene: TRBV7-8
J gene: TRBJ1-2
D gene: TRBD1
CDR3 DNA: TGTGCCAGCAGCAGCCGGGACAGGGTAAACTATGGCTACACCTTC
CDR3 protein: CASSSRDRVNYGYTF

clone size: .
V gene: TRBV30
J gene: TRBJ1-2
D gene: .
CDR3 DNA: TGTGCCTGGAGTGTAGGGTCCTTGAACCCCTATGGCTACACCTTC
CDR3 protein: CAWSVGSLNPYGYTF

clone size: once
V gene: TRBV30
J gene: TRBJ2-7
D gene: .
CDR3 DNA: TGTGCCTGGAGCCGGGACACCCACTACGAGCAGTACTTC
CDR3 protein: CAWSRDTHYEQYF

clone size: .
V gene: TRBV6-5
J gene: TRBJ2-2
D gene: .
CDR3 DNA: TGTGCCAGCAGAACAAACACCGGGGAGCTGTTTTTT
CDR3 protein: CASRTNTGELFF

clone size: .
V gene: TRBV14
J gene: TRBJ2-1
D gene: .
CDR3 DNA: TGTGCCAGCAGCGGCCGGGACACTCTCTACAATGAGCAGTTCTTC
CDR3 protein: CASSGRDTLYNEQFF

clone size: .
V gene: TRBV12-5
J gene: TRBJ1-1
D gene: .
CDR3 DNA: TGTGCTAGTGGTTTGTCGGGGGGACTTGAAGCTTTCTTT
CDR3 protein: CASGLSGGLEAFF

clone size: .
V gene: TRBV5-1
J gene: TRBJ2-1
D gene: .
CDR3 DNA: TGCGCCAGCAGATCAATCCGGGGGCGAAATGAGCAGTTCTTC
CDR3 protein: CASRSIRGRNEQFF

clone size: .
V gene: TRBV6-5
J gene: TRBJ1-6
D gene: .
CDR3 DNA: TGTGCCAGCAGTTACGGGGCACATCGGGATAATTCACCCCTCCACTTT
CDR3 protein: CASSYGAHRDNSPLHF

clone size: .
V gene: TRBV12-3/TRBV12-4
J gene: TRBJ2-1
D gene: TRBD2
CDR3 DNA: TGTGCCATTGTCGGGGGGGGCCTCAATGAGCAGTTCTTC
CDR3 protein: CAIVGGGLNEQFF

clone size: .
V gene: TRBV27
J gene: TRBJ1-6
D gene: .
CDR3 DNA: TGTGCCAGCAGTTTATCGGTCAGCAGCTCCTATAATTCACCCCTCCACTTT
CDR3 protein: CASSLSVSSSYNSPLHF

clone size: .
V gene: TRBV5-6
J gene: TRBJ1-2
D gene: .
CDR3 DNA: TGTGCCAGCAGCCCCGGGCGGGGAAGGTCTGGCTACACCTTC
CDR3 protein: CASSPGRGRSGYTF

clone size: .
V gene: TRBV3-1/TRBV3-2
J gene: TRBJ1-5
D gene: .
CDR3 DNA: TGTGCCAGCAGCCAGGGAGACAATCAGCCCCAGCATTTT
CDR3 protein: CASSQGDNQPQHF

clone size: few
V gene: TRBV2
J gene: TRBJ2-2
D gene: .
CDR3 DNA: TGTGCCAGCAGGTCGGGGTTTCTAAACACCGGGGAGCTGTTTTTT
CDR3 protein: CASRSGFLNTGELFF

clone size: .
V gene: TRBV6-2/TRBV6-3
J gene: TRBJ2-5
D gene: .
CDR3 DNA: TGTGCCAGCAGTTACCCCCCCGGGGTAGAGACCCAGTACTTC
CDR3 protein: CASSYPPGVETQYF